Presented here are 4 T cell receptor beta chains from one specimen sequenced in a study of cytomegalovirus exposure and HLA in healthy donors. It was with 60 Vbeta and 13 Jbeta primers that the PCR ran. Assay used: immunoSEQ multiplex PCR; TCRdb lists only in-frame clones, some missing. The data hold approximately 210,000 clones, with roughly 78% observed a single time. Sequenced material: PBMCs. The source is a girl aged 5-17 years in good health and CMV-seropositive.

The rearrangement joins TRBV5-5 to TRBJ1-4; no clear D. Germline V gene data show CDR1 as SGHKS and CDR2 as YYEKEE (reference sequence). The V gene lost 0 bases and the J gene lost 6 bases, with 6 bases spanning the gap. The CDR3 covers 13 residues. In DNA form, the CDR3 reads TGTGCCAGCAGCTTGGACGGGGATGAAAAACTGTTTTTT. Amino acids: CASSLDGDEKLFF. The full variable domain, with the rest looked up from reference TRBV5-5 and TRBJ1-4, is DAGVTQSPTHLIKTRGQQVTLRCSPISGHKSVSWYQQVLGQGPQFIFQYYEKEERGRGNFPDRFSARQFPNYSSELNVNALLLGDSALYLCASSLDGDEKLFFGSGTQLSVL.

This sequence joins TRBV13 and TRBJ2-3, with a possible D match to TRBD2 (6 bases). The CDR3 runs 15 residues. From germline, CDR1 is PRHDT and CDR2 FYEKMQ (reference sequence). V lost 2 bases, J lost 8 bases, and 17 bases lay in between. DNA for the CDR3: TGTGCCAGCAGCTTACGGGGGACCCAGGGTGTTACGCAGTATTTT. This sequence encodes CASSLRGTQGVTQYF.

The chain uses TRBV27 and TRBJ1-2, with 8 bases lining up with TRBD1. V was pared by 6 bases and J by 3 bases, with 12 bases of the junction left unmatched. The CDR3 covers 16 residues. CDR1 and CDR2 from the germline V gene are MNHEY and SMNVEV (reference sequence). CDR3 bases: TGTGCCAGCAGACAAGGACAGGGACGCCCTGACTATGGCTACACCTTC. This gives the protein CASRQGQGRPDYGYTF.

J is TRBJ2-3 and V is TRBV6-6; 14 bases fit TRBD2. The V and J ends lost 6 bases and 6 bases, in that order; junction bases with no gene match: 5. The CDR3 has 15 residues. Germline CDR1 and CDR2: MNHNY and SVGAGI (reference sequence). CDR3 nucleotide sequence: TGTGCCAGCAGGCCGACTAGCGGGGGGGGTGATACGCAGTATTTT. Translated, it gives CASRPTSGGGDTQYF.